Shown below are 27 T cell receptor beta chains from a single sample sequenced in a study of blood T cells in healthy people across ages. Together with a sample-barcoded 5' primer, a J-beta primer mix was included in a second PCR lasting about 6 to 12 cycles. Each CDR3 protein gets one entry after TCRdb re-called the 5' RACE reads with MiXCR. The sample has about 640,000 distinct CDR3 sequences, roughly 50% seen once. The specimen was blood. These receptors all stem from a man in his 60s in good health.

The chain is built from TRBV20-1 and TRBJ2-1; D is tentatively TRBD1 or TRBD2 (5 bases each). Germline V CDR1 and CDR2: DFQATT, SNEGSKA (reference sequence). The CDR3 length is 15 residues. V was cut by 8 bases and J by 7 bases, with 24 bases left in between. CDR3 nucleotide sequence: TGCAGTACTCCGTCGGGGCTCGGAGGTGGTAATGAGCAGTTCTTC. Translation: CSTPSGLGGGNEQFF.

The chain couples TRBV6-1 to TRBJ2-4, with a possible D match to TRBD2 (5 bases). The J call is in doubt because the DNA end fits TRBJ2-7 better. CDR1 and CDR2 (germline): MNHNS, SASEGT. This CDR3 region has 15 residues. CDR3 nucleotide sequence: TGTGCCAGCCGGGGTCAGCACAGCCTAACCTACGAGCAGTACTTC. This encodes CASRGQHSLTYEQYF.

This CDR3 is CSAEGGFDNEQFF. In DNA, the CDR3 is TGCAGTGCGGAGGGAGGGTTTGACAATGAGCAGTTCTTC. The V gene is TRBV20-1, the J gene TRBJ2-1, with 7 bases matching TRBD2. This CDR3 is 13 amino acids long. The V and J ends lost 6 bases and 5 bases, in that order; junction bases with no gene match: 7. Germline CDR1 is DFQATT and CDR2 is SNEGSKA (reference sequence).

This clonotype was observed a few times. The genes are TRBV7-2 and TRBJ1-2; D is ambiguous. Germline lookup yields CDR1 SGHTA and CDR2 FQGNSA. The germline V and J ends were trimmed by 7 bases and 3 bases, with 12 bases remaining between them. The CDR3 has 13 residues. In DNA, the CDR3 is TGTGCCAGCAAAAGGCAGATGTACTATGGCTACACCTTC. It translates to CASKRQMYYGYTF.

This clonotype came up a few times. The chain joins TRBV20-1 to TRBJ1-5; 9 nucleotides match TRBD1. This CDR3 spans 13 amino acids. Germline V CDR1 and CDR2: DFQATT, SNEGSKA (reference sequence). After removal of 3 bases from V and 6 bases from J, the junction contained 3 bases not matched to a gene. The CDR3 is CSARGQGGQPQHF. The CDR3 DNA follows: TGCAGTGCTAGGGGACAGGGCGGTCAGCCCCAGCATTTT.

V is TRBV2 and J is TRBJ1-2; 7 nucleotides align to TRBD1. Germline V CDR1 and CDR2: SNHLY, FYNNEI. The V and J ends lost 4 bases and 4 bases, in that order; junction bases with no gene match: 3. This CDR3 contains 13 residues. Here the CDR3 DNA reads TGTGCCAGCAGTGGGGACAGTACCTATGGCTACACCTTC. Its protein is CASSGDSTYGYTF.

The chain employs TRBV12-3 or TRBV12-4 and TRBJ1-1, with TRBD1 identical over 7 bases. This CDR3 is built from 14 residues. After removal of 6 bases from V and 3 bases from J, the junction contained 7 bases not matched to a gene. The CDR3 loop is CASSATGFDTEAFF. In DNA, the CDR3 is TGTGCCAGCAGCGCGACAGGGTTTGACACTGAAGCTTTCTTT.

This clonotype came up a few times. V and J are TRBV29-1 and TRBJ2-3; TRBD1 might be the D (6 bases). There are 22 residues in the CDR3. Germline CDR1 is SQVTM and CDR2 is ANQGSEA. V was clipped by 4 bases and J by 4 bases, with 39 bases between them. CDR3 sequence reads: CSVVYPPILLYPRGQSADTQYF. CDR3 in DNA: TGCAGCGTTGTTTATCCCCCGATATTGTTATACCCCAGAGGACAGTCCGCAGATACGCAGTATTTT.

The chain recombines TRBV20-1 with TRBJ2-5, with a possible D match to TRBD2 (7 bases). Germline CDR1 DFQATT, CDR2 SNEGSKA (reference sequence). The CDR3 loop spans 14 amino acids. Between the trimmed V and J ends, which lost 1 base and 4 bases, there was a span of 13 bases. CDR3 loop: CSARALGGLETQYF. The CDR3 DNA follows: TGCAGTGCTAGAGCCTTGGGGGGGCTAGAGACCCAGTACTTC.

The V gene is TRBV7-9, the J gene TRBJ2-5; perhaps TRBD1 as D (6 bases). This CDR3 has 15 amino acids. V was trimmed by 8 bases and J by 1 base, leaving 17 bases between them. Germline loops: CDR1 SEHNR, CDR2 FQNEAQ (reference sequence). CDR3 in DNA: TGTGCCAGCGGCAAAAACCAGGGGTTCCAAGAGACCCAGTACTTC. It yields the protein CASGKNQGFQETQYF.

Comment on this clonotype: It may be a read error: a sequence one base away is much more abundant. This chain uses TRBV3-1 with TRBJ2-7, with 9 bases identical to TRBD2. The J call is doubtful: the DNA matches TRBJ2-5 better. CDR3 length: 15 amino acids. The germline CDR1 and CDR2 sequences are LGHDT and YNNKEL (reference sequence). The chain's CDR3 is CASSQVAGAQGTQYF. The DNA for the CDR3 is TGTGCCAGCAGCCAGGTAGCGGGGGCGCAAGGGACCCAGTACTTC.

This clonotype was recorded a few times. The chain joins TRBV3-1 to TRBJ1-2; D unclear. Germline CDR1 and CDR2: LGHDT and YNNKEL (reference sequence). This CDR3 region has 15 residues. The V gene lost 0 bases and the J gene lost 7 bases, with 15 bases spanning the gap. For the CDR3, the DNA is TGTGCCAGCAGCCAAGAAGCCCTAACAGACGCTGGCTACACCTTC. As protein: CASSQEALTDAGYTF.

Comments on this clonotype: With a much larger clone just one base away, this may be a read error. This sequence joins TRBV6-2 or TRBV6-3 and TRBJ1-6, with D unresolved. CDR1 MNHEY and CDR2 SVGEGT come from the germline V gene. The CDR3 runs 14 residues. As DNA, the CDR3 is TGTGCCAGCGGAGATACCTCCTATAAGTCACCCCTCCACTTT. It specifies CASGDTSYKSPLHF.

The genes are TRBV7-2 and TRBJ2-3; D is possibly TRBD1 or TRBD2 (5 bases each). Trimming stripped 3 bases from V and 3 bases from J, with 16 bases between. Germline V gene sequence: CDR1 SGHTA, CDR2 FQGNSA. The CDR3 is 16 amino acids. The CDR3 reads CASSFTLGALTDTQYF. The CDR3 bases are TGTGCCAGCAGCTTTACCCTCGGGGCTCTGACAGATACGCAGTATTTT.

The chain combines TRBV12-3 or TRBV12-4 with TRBJ2-2; no firm D call. V gave up 6 bases and J gave up 3 bases, with 11 bases separating them. CDR3 length: 14 residues. This CDR3 is CASSLSQYTGELFF. The CDR3 DNA reads TGTGCCAGCAGCCTTAGCCAGTACACCGGGGAGCTGTTTTTT.

This clonotype appeared once. The chain recombines TRBV11-2 with TRBJ2-1, with TRBD2 identical over 7 bases. V lost 1 base and J lost 2; bases outside the gene matches: 5. Germline V gene sequence: CDR1 SGHAT, CDR2 FQNNGV. The CDR3 runs 16 residues. Here the CDR3 reads CASSLAGGGTYNEQFF. CDR3 nucleotide sequence: TGTGCCAGCAGCTTAGCTGGGGGGGGTACCTACAATGAGCAGTTCTTC.

This clonotype was recorded a few times. V gene TRBV27 combines with J gene TRBJ2-1; 8 positions agree with TRBD1. CDR1 is MNHEY and CDR2 is SMNVEV in the germline V gene (reference sequence). The CDR3 consists of 15 residues. Unmatched junction bases numbered 12, after V lost 4 bases and J lost 10 bases. CDR3 sequence (DNA): TGTGCCAGCAGTTCTCGACAGGGGAGGCTTGGAGAGCAGTTCTTC. Translating gives CASSSRQGRLGEQFF.

The chain is built from TRBV11-2 and TRBJ2-2, with D possibly TRBD2 on 5 matching bases. The CDR3 length is 14 residues. The germline V gene encodes CDR1 SGHAT and CDR2 FQNNGV. Trimming took off 5 bases at V and 2 bases at J, with 9 bases between the two ends. The CDR3 nucleotides are TGTGCCAGCAGCCCTGGAGGCAACACCGGGGAGCTGTTTTTT. Its protein is CASSPGGNTGELFF.

As to this clonotype: The junction shows a germline mismatch at one end, possibly a read error. The rearrangement joins TRBV5-6 to TRBJ2-5, with 10 bases aligning to TRBD2. From germline, CDR1 is SGHDT and CDR2 YYEEEE. The CDR3 covers 16 residues. CDR3 nucleotide sequence: TGTGCCAGCGGCTTACGCAGTAGCGGGGGGTTTGAGACCCAGTACTTC. Translating it yields CASGLRSSGGFETQYF.

V is TRBV11-2 and J is TRBJ1-2, with D perhaps TRBD1 (5 bases). The CDR3 has 13 amino acids. The V and J ends lost 6 bases and 6 bases respectively, with 14 bases between them. Per the germline V gene, CDR1 is SGHAT and CDR2 is FQNNGV. CDR3: CASRIQGEDGYTF. In DNA, the CDR3 is TGTGCCAGCAGGATTCAGGGAGAGGATGGCTACACCTTC.

The genes are TRBV18 and TRBJ2-1, with 11 positions matching TRBD1. The CDR3 is 15 residues long. Losses at the gene ends were 0 bases for V and 9 bases for J; bases not matched to a gene: 4. Germline V gene sequence: CDR1 KGHSH, CDR2 LQKENI. This CDR3 reads CASSPPGQGGGEQFF. CDR3 in DNA: TGTGCCAGCTCACCACCGGGACAGGGGGGGGGTGAGCAGTTCTTC. The full variable domain, its missing parts supplied by reference TRBV18 and TRBJ2-1, is NAGVMQNPRHLVRRRGQEARLRCSPMKGHSHVYWYRQLPEEGLKFMVYLQKENIIDESGMPKERFSAEFPKEGPSILRIQQVVRGDSAAYFCASSPPGQGGGEQFFGPGTRLTVL.

The chain employs TRBV15 and TRBJ1-4; D is unresolved. The CDR3 length is 15 residues. Between the trimmed V and J ends, which lost 0 bases and 4 bases, there was a span of 9 bases. The V gene's germline CDR1 is LNHNV and CDR2 YYDKDF (reference sequence). Written as DNA, the CDR3 is TGTGCCACCAGCAGAGAGGGCCAGGTTAATGAAAAACTGTTTTTT. It translates to CATSREGQVNEKLFF.

This clonotype turned up a few times. This chain joins TRBV3-1 and TRBJ2-7; TRBD2 matches at 7 bases. In germline, CDR1 is LGHDT, CDR2 YNNKEL (reference sequence). The CDR3 has 11 amino acids. With 11 bases clipped from V and 6 bases from J, the junction kept 7 bases outside the gene matches. The CDR3 DNA is TGTGCCGCGCGAGGGGAGGGCGAGCAGTACTTC. This translates into CAARGEGEQYF.

This clonotype occurred a few times. This sequence joins TRBV29-1 and TRBJ2-7, with D perhaps being TRBD1 or TRBD2 (5 bases each). V shed 4 bases and J shed 3 bases, with 19 bases lying between them. CDR1 is SQVTM and CDR2 is ANQGSEA in the germline V gene. This CDR3 has 15 amino acids. Here the CDR3 reads CSVGLSLSGRYEQYF. CDR3 in DNA: TGCAGCGTTGGATTATCACTTTCGGGACGCTACGAGCAGTACTTC.

The chain employs TRBV20-1 and TRBJ2-1, with TRBD2 identical over 15 bases. This CDR3 is 15 amino acids long. Germline V lookup: CDR1 DFQATT, CDR2 SNEGSKA (reference sequence). V lost 5 bases to trimming and J lost 9 bases; unmatched junction nucleotides: 8. The CDR3 region is CSASRTSGGVGEQFF. The CDR3 DNA follows: TGCAGTGCTTCGAGGACTAGCGGGGGGGTGGGTGAGCAGTTCTTC.

The table lists this clonotype with a count of one. This chain connects TRBV6-6 to TRBJ2-5, with D possibly TRBD2 on 6 matching bases. The CDR3 has 15 amino acids. V lost 0 bases, J lost 1 base, and 9 bases lay in between. The V gene's germline CDR1 is MNHNY and CDR2 SVGAGI (reference sequence). CDR3 in DNA: TGTGCCAGCAGTTACTCGAACGGGGGCCAAGAGACCCAGTACTTC. It yields the protein CASSYSNGGQETQYF.

The V call is TRBV5-6, the J call TRBJ1-4, with unresolved D. CDR3 size: 14 residues. The V gene's germline CDR1 is SGHDT and CDR2 YYEEEE. V lost 1 base, J lost 6 bases, and 10 bases lay in between. CDR3 region: CASSLKGSDEKLFF. For the CDR3, the DNA is TGTGCCAGCAGCTTGAAAGGGTCCGATGAAAAACTGTTTTTT.